The 21 T cell receptor beta chains in this list originate from one sample, sequenced in a study of cytotoxic CD8 clonotypes in ibrutinib-treated CLL. The method was immunoSEQ multiplex PCR; TCRdb's version includes in-frame clones alone and lacks a portion of them. The sample has about 85,000 clones; roughly 77% are singletons. The sequencing used PBMCs, collected after 12 months of ibrutinib treatment. The receptor set was obtained from a human donor with chronic lymphocytic leukemia.

This sequence joins TRBV28 and TRBJ2-7; 7 positions match TRBD1. The ends lost 4 bases at V and 0 bases at J; junction bases unmatched: 12. Germline V gene lookup returns CDR1 MDHEN and CDR2 SYDVKM. CDR3 length equals 17 residues. The CDR3 DNA is TGTGCCAGCAGTTCCCCCACGACAGGGCCGCGCTCCTACGAGCAGTACTTC. Encoded protein: CASSSPTTGPRSYEQYF.

This chain joins TRBV5-1 and TRBJ1-4; 7 positions agree with TRBD1. The trim removed 3 bases at V and 5 bases at J, leaving 7 bases unmatched. This CDR3 contains 15 residues. CDR1 and CDR2 from the germline V gene are SGHRS and YFSETQ. The CDR3 protein is CASSWGTANNEKLFF. CDR3 in DNA: TGCGCCAGCAGCTGGGGGACAGCTAACAATGAAAAACTGTTTTTT. Full variable domain (outside the CDR3, taken from reference TRBV5-1 and TRBJ1-4): KAGVTQTPRYLIKTRGQQVTLSCSPISGHRSVSWYQQTPGQGLQFLFEYFSETQRNKGNFPGRFSGRQFSNSRSEMNVSTLELGDSALYLCASSWGTANNEKLFFGSGTQLSVL.

This clone was seen only once. V and J are TRBV11-2 and TRBJ1-1; D perhaps matches TRBD1 (5 bases). The germline V and J ends were trimmed by 1 base and 8 bases, with 11 bases remaining between them. Per the germline V gene, CDR1 is SGHAT and CDR2 is FQNNGV. CDR3 length equals 13 residues. The CDR3 DNA follows: TGTGCCAGCAGCTTAGGGGGCCCGGGGGAAGCTTTCTTT. This encodes CASSLGGPGEAFF.

The rearrangement uses TRBV6-5 and TRBJ1-3; D is undetermined. The CDR3 extends over 14 amino acids. Per the germline V gene, CDR1 is MNHEY and CDR2 is SVGAGI. Trimming took 0 bases from V and 4 from J, leaving 7 bases between them. The CDR3 loop reads CASSYSPGGNTIYF. The DNA for the CDR3 is TGTGCCAGCAGTTACTCCCCCGGAGGAAACACCATATATTTT.

The chain recombines TRBV2 with TRBJ1-1; D gene unclear. V lost 4 bases to trimming and J lost 1 base, with 10 bases between them. This CDR3 comprises 14 residues. CDR1 and CDR2 (germline): SNHLY, FYNNEI. The CDR3 reads CASSVEVGNTEAFF. CDR3 sequence (DNA): TGTGCCAGCAGTGTAGAGGTCGGGAACACTGAAGCTTTCTTT.

This chain uses TRBV11-2 with TRBJ2-7; D possibly corresponds to TRBD2 (6 bases). Trimming took 1 base from V and 4 from J, leaving 14 bases between them. Per germline, CDR1 SGHAT and CDR2 FQNNGV. The CDR3 has 15 residues. In nucleotides, the CDR3 is TGTGCCAGCAGCTTAGGGAGGGGACCGGGATACGAGCAGTACTTC. Translating it yields CASSLGRGPGYEQYF.

The V gene is TRBV28, the J gene TRBJ2-1, with D uncertain. The V and J ends lost 6 bases and 4 bases respectively, with 19 bases between them. Germline V gives CDR1 MDHEN, CDR2 SYDVKM. CDR3 size: 16 residues. This chain's CDR3 is CASRPHSGLGYNEQFF. In DNA form, the CDR3 reads TGTGCCAGCAGGCCTCATTCCGGGCTGGGGTACAATGAGCAGTTCTTC.

The chain recombines TRBV6-4 with TRBJ2-2, with 7 bases that match TRBD2. V lost 8 bases to trimming and J lost 4 bases; unmatched junction nucleotides: 4. The CDR3 covers 13 residues. CDR1 is MRHNA and CDR2 is SNTAGT in the germline V gene. The CDR3 loop reads CASRGGGTGELFF. For the CDR3, the DNA is TGTGCCAGCCGTGGGGGGGGCACCGGGGAGCTGTTTTTT.

The chain employs TRBV9 and TRBJ1-5; D not certain. The CDR3 covers 13 residues. Germline V lookup: CDR1 SGDLS, CDR2 YYNGEE. Trimming removed 0 bases from V and 7 bases from J, with 8 bases in between. The CDR3 here is CASSVEERQPQHF. In nucleotides, the CDR3 is TGTGCCAGCAGCGTAGAGGAGAGGCAGCCCCAGCATTTT.

The J gene is TRBJ2-7, the V gene TRBV30; D gene ambiguous. Germline loops: CDR1 GTSNPN, CDR2 SVGIG (reference sequence). The CDR3 spans 12 residues. V lost 0 bases, J lost 3 bases, and 6 bases lay in between. CDR3 amino acids: CAWSVVGYEQYF. DNA of the CDR3: TGTGCCTGGAGTGTCGTTGGCTACGAGCAGTACTTC.

The chain carries TRBV18 and TRBJ2-1; D is perhaps TRBD2 (5 bases). The germline V and J ends were trimmed by 2 bases and 6 bases, with 5 bases remaining between them. CDR1 is KGHSH, CDR2 LQKENI, per germline. The CDR3 has 12 residues. CDR3 DNA: TGTGCCAGCTCACCAGGACTCAATGAGCAGTTCTTC. Translation gives CASSPGLNEQFF.

The genes are TRBV6-6 and TRBJ2-7, with 11 positions matching TRBD1. Germline CDR1 reads MNHNY; CDR2 reads SVGAGI (reference sequence). With 2 bases clipped from V and 7 bases from J, the junction kept 7 bases outside the gene matches. This CDR3 comprises 15 residues. The CDR3 spells CASSYGGTGGEEQYF. CDR3 coding DNA: TGTGCCAGCAGTTACGGCGGGACAGGGGGTGAGGAGCAGTACTTC.

V gene TRBV20-1 combines with J gene TRBJ2-3, with D hard to call. CDR3 length: 11 residues. V shed 3 bases and J shed 7 bases, with 8 bases lying between them. Germline-derived CDR1 and CDR2 are DFQATT and SNEGSKA (reference sequence). CDR3 amino acids: CSASLSHTQYF. Written as DNA, the CDR3 is TGCAGTGCTAGTTTGTCCCATACGCAGTATTTT.

This clone was seen a single time. The rearrangement uses TRBV14 and TRBJ1-2; TRBD1 agrees at 9 bases. With V trimmed by 3 bases and J by 4 bases, 3 bases remained unmatched. The CDR3 contains 14 residues. Per the germline V gene, CDR1 is SGHDN and CDR2 is FVKESK. This chain's CDR3 is CASSQGQGGYGYTF. CDR3 nucleotides: TGTGCCAGCAGCCAGGGACAGGGTGGCTATGGCTACACCTTC.

This clone occurred a few times. This chain uses TRBV18 with TRBJ1-2, with TRBD1 as a possible D gene (6 bases). Germline V gene sequence: CDR1 KGHSH, CDR2 LQKENI. Trimming removed 6 bases from V and 4 bases from J, with 12 bases in between. There are 13 residues in the CDR3. CDR3 in DNA: TGTGCCAGCTCGCAAATAGGGGGCTATGGCTACACCTTC. Protein product: CASSQIGGYGYTF.

The chain uses TRBV18 and TRBJ2-6; D is undetermined. Germline V lookup: CDR1 KGHSH, CDR2 LQKENI. The CDR3 covers 15 residues. V lost 3 bases and J 0 bases, leaving 6 bases between the germline ends. The CDR3 DNA follows: TGTGCCAGCTCACCTCCGAGCTCTGGGGCCAACGTCCTGACTTTC. Its protein product is CASSPPSSGANVLTF.

V gene TRBV14 combines with J gene TRBJ1-2, with D perhaps matching TRBD1 (6 bases). Germline V CDR1 and CDR2: SGHDN, FVKESK. The CDR3 spans 13 residues. Trimming took 4 bases from V and 3 from J, leaving 9 bases between them. The CDR3 nucleotides are TGTGCCAGCAGCCCGGACAGCGACTATGGCTACACCTTC. This gives the protein CASSPDSDYGYTF.

The table lists this clone with a few counts. V usage is TRBV4-2 and J usage is TRBJ2-1; no reliable D call. The CDR3 extends over 15 amino acids. The V end lost 0 bases, the J end lost 2 bases, and 8 bases lay between the germline ends. From germline, CDR1 is LGHNA and CDR2 YNFKEQ. The CDR3 loop is CASSQDLQAYNEQFF. DNA of the CDR3: TGTGCCAGCAGCCAAGATTTGCAAGCCTACAATGAGCAGTTCTTC.

The CDR3 loop reads CASSPGLGFGFF. The CDR3, as DNA: TGTGCCAGCAGCCCCGGGCTCGGGTTCGGGTTCTTC. The V gene is TRBV7-2, the J gene TRBJ2-1; no clear D. From germline, CDR1 is SGHTA and CDR2 FQGNSA. This CDR3 is built from 12 residues. V was clipped by 5 bases and J by 15 bases, with 17 bases between them.

J is TRBJ1-5 and V is TRBV25-1; D is possibly TRBD1 (5 bases). Germline V CDR1 and CDR2: MGHDK, SYGVNS. Trimming removed 3 bases at V and 6 bases at J, with 15 bases between. CDR3 length: 15 amino acids. The CDR3 sequence: CASSDSRAGIQPQHF. In DNA, the CDR3 is TGTGCCAGCAGTGATTCCAGGGCTGGTATTCAGCCCCAGCATTTT.

The chain is built from TRBV6-6 and TRBJ1-6; no reliable D call. Trimming removed 6 bases at V and 5 bases at J, with 11 bases between. CDR3 length: 14 amino acids. Germline V gene data show CDR1 as MNHNY and CDR2 as SVGAGI (reference sequence). The CDR3 reads CASSPPGNNSPLHF. For the CDR3, the DNA is TGTGCCAGCAGCCCCCCGGGGAATAATTCACCCCTCCACTTT.